Detailed here is one TCR beta chain. This entry belongs to a study of T cells after yellow fever vaccination. Trimming took 2 bases from V and 4 from J; bases not matched to a gene: 4. In germline, CDR1 is SGHRS, CDR2 YFSETQ. The CDR3 sequence is 15 residues long. TCRdb reprocessed the 5' RACE reads via MiXCR and lists one record per CDR3 protein. The sample lists under 400,000 distinct CDR3 sequences, under 14% occurring once. The rearrangement links TRBV5-1 to TRBJ2-2, with 8 bases lining up with TRBD2. Source: PBMCs, taken on the day of the first yellow fever vaccination. The sequence derives from a man in his late teens or twenties who received the YFV17D yellow fever vaccine. CDR3 nucleotide sequence: TGCGCCAGCAGCTTTAGCGGGGCGGTCACCGGGGAGCTGTTTTTT. It specifies CASSFSGAVTGELFF.